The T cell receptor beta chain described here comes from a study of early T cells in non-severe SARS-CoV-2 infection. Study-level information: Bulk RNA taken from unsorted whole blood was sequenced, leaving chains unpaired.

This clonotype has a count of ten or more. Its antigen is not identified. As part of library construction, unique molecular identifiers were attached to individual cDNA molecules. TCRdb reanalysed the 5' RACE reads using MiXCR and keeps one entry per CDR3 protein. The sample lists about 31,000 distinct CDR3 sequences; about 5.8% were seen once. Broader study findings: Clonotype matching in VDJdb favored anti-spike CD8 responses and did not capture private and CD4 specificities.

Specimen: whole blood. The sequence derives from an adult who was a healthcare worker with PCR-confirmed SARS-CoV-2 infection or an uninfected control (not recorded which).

CDR3 sequence (DNA): TGTGCCAGCAGTCAAGGACAGGGGGCGCGAGGCTACACCTTC. It translates to CASSQGQGARGYTF. V is TRBV27 and J is TRBJ1-2, with 11 positions matching TRBD1. Germline V CDR1 and CDR2: MNHEY, SMNVEV (reference sequence). V shed 5 bases, J shed 8 bases, and the junction held 7 bases outside the gene matches. The CDR3 covers 14 residues.